This T cell receptor beta chain was sequenced in a study of shared clonotypes between healthy human individuals. Profiling relied on immunoSEQ multiplex PCR, and the TCRdb table lists in-frame clones only, not all of them. Of 1,400,000 or so clones in the sample, approximately 98.5% were seen once. The CDR3 is 15 residues long. CDR1 GTSNPN and CDR2 SVGIG come from the germline V gene (reference sequence). The ends lost 3 bases at V and 5 bases at J; junction bases unmatched: 12. The chain uses TRBV30 and TRBJ1-1, with TRBD1 matching over 7 bases. Sequenced material: naive CD4+ T cells sorted from blood. As for subset: CD45RA+ positively selected. The clonotype comes from a man aged 30-40 years in good health. The CDR3, as DNA: TGTGCCTGGAGCGAAACCTACAGGGGTCGGACTGAAGCTTTCTTT. It codes for CAWSETYRGRTEAFF.